The source of this TCR beta chain is a study of shared clonotypes between healthy human individuals. Several immunoSEQ plates received, in even portions, the genomic DNA of each subset. Some clones are missing from TCRdb's copy, which holds only in-frame ones; the method was immunoSEQ multiplex PCR. The sample yields approximately 1.5 million clones, 95% to 99% seen once. This CDR3 contains 17 residues. The germline gives CDR1 SGHVS, CDR2 FNYEAQ. Concerning this clone itself: Its matching antigen is unknown. The junction shows a germline mismatch at one end, possibly a read error.

The study drew all its donors from Caucasian adults living in Nashville, Tennessee. Study findings and constraints: Estimated clonotype richness was generally higher in naive than memory subsets.

The sample consisted of naive CD4+ T cells sorted from blood. Subset denoted: CD45RA+ positively selected. This receptor was identified in a man between 25 and 39 years old in good health. The chain is built from TRBV7-6 and TRBJ1-1; tentatively, D is TRBD1 (6 bases). In nucleotides, the CDR3 is TGTGCCAGCAGCCTAGCCGGTTGGGGGCGAGGGAACACTGAAGCTTTCTTT. Translating gives CASSLAGWGRGNTEAFF.